The 10 T cell receptor beta chains reported below all come from one sample, sequenced in a study of T cells in Graves' hyperthyroidism and ophthalmopathy. Amplification yielded TCR beta CDR3 regions, with RNA transcripts as the source. TCR CDR3 underwent first-round RT-PCR with the HTBI primer set. MiXCR was run by TCRdb on the multiplex PCR reads, yielding one entry per CDR3 protein. The data hold more than 300,000 distinct CDR3 sequences, with roughly 18% observed a single time. Material: blood. The receptors shown here come from a man between 18 and 29 years old with Graves' ophthalmopathy.

This clonotype was seen repeatedly, ten times or more. The V call is TRBV5-1, the J call TRBJ1-1; no firm D call. This CDR3 comprises 15 residues. Trimming shortened V by 5 bases and J by 0 bases, and 14 bases separated the two germline ends. Germline-derived CDR1 and CDR2 are SGHRS and YFSETQ. The CDR3 loop reads CASSNYPQMNTEAFF. The CDR3 region has the DNA TGCGCCAGCAGTAACTACCCACAGATGAACACTGAAGCTTTCTTT. The entire variable domain, with the rest obtained from reference TRBV5-1 and TRBJ1-1, is as follows: KAGVTQTPRYLIKTRGQQVTLSCSPISGHRSVSWYQQTPGQGLQFLFEYFSETQRNKGNFPGRFSGRQFSNSRSEMNVSTLELGDSALYLCASSNYPQMNTEAFFGQGTRLTVV.

The rearrangement uses TRBV14 and TRBJ2-3; the D is unclear. The CDR3 consists of 15 residues. V was shortened by 0 bases and J by 1 base, with 8 bases between the two germline ends. Germline lookup yields CDR1 SGHDN and CDR2 FVKESK. In DNA form, the CDR3 reads TGTGCCAGCAGCCAAGATTTCATCCGCACAGATACGCAGTATTTT. Its translation: CASSQDFIRTDTQYF.

The CDR3 region is CSARVGTGWDNEQFF. DNA for the CDR3: TGCAGTGCTAGAGTGGGGACAGGGTGGGACAATGAGCAGTTCTTC. The V call is TRBV20-1, the J call TRBJ2-1; 9 bases are shared with TRBD1. J was trimmed by 5 bases and V by 1 base; bases with no gene match: 6. There are 15 residues in the CDR3. Germline values: CDR1 DFQATT, CDR2 SNEGSKA (reference sequence).

This clonotype was observed at least ten times. This chain uses TRBV20-1 with TRBJ2-3, with 11 bases that match TRBD2. CDR3 length: 15 residues. Germline-derived CDR1 and CDR2 are DFQATT and SNEGSKA (reference sequence). CDR3 region: CTLAGGPHPTDTQYF. CDR3 bases: TGCACTTTAGCGGGGGGGCCACACCCCACAGATACGCAGTATTTT.

The gene calls are TRBV20-1 and TRBJ1-2; D is ambiguous. Trimming stripped 0 bases from V and 7 bases from J, with 15 bases between. The CDR3 length is 14 residues. CDR1 and CDR2 from the germline V gene are DFQATT and SNEGSKA (reference sequence). The DNA of the CDR3 is TGCAGTGCTAGAGAAAACAACCCCTGGGGTGGCTACACCTTC. Amino acid sequence: CSARENNPWGGYTF.

The chain links TRBV29-1 to TRBJ1-1; D unresolved. V lost 3 bases and J 1 base, leaving 6 bases between the germline ends. The CDR3 spans 12 residues. Germline V lookup: CDR1 SQVTM, CDR2 ANQGSEA. In nucleotides, the CDR3 is TGCAGCGTTGATTTGGGGAACACTGAAGCTTTCTTT. As protein: CSVDLGNTEAFF.

This clonotype was detected only a few times. This rearrangement joins TRBV3-1 to TRBJ2-5; 11 nucleotides match TRBD2. The V segment lost 11 bases and the J segment 2 bases; nucleotides outside the gene matches: 4. The germline V gene encodes CDR1 LGHDT and CDR2 YNNKEL (reference sequence). This CDR3 contains 13 residues. The CDR3 DNA sequence: TGTGCCGTCGGGACTAGCGGTCAAGAGACCCAGTACTTC. Amino acid sequence: CAVGTSGQETQYF.

At least ten counts were recorded for this clonotype. This chain uses TRBV20-1 with TRBJ1-5; 9 bases match TRBD1. The CDR3 contains 14 residues. V was pared by 6 bases and J by 4 bases, with 7 bases of the junction left unmatched. Germline CDR1 is DFQATT and CDR2 is SNEGSKA (reference sequence). CDR3 region: CSAWGGTGNQPQHF. The CDR3 DNA is TGCAGTGCCTGGGGCGGGACAGGGAATCAGCCCCAGCATTTT.

This clonotype was counted many times. The chain couples TRBV28 to TRBJ1-2, with D possibly matching TRBD1 (5 bases). CDR3 size: 14 residues. CDR1 and CDR2 from the germline V gene are MDHEN and SYDVKM. V lost 7 bases to trimming and J lost 2 bases, with 14 bases between them. The chain's CDR3 is CASTPPGQNYGYTF. The CDR3 DNA follows: TGTGCCAGCACCCCTCCGGGGCAGAACTATGGCTACACCTTC.

The table lists this clonotype with a few counts. The gene calls are TRBV7-2 and TRBJ2-5; TRBD2 matches 10 bases. The CDR3 length is 16 residues. V dropped 2 bases and J dropped 3; count of bases not matched to a gene: 6. CDR1 and CDR2 from the germline V gene are SGHTA and FQGNSA. The CDR3 region is CASSLISGGVKETQYF. CDR3 nucleotides: TGTGCCAGCAGCTTAATAAGCGGGGGGGTAAAAGAGACCCAGTACTTC.